This T cell receptor beta chain was profiled in a study of early T cells in non-severe SARS-CoV-2 infection. Overall study context: Unpaired chains resulted from sequencing bulk RNA of unsorted whole blood. General study results and limits: Matching with VDJdb favored anti-spike CD8 responses (missing private and CD4 specificities).

CDR3 length equals 14 residues. Trimming removed 2 bases from V and 2 bases from J; junction bases left unmatched: 1. This clonotype was seen more than once but under ten times. Antigen specificity is unknown. Individual cDNA molecules received unique molecular identifiers. From the 5' RACE reads, TCRdb called clonotypes with MiXCR, one entry per CDR3 protein. In the table there are 75,000 or so distinct CDR3 sequences, 11% to 15% of which are singletons. The chain uses TRBV12-3 or TRBV12-4 and TRBJ2-7, with TRBD2 identical over 9 bases. This receptor was obtained from an adult who was a healthcare worker with PCR-confirmed SARS-CoV-2 infection or an uninfected control (not recorded which). Sequencing input: whole blood. The CDR3 is CASSLSGGTYEQYF. The CDR3 DNA is TGTGCCAGCAGTTTAAGCGGGGGGACCTACGAGCAGTACTTC.